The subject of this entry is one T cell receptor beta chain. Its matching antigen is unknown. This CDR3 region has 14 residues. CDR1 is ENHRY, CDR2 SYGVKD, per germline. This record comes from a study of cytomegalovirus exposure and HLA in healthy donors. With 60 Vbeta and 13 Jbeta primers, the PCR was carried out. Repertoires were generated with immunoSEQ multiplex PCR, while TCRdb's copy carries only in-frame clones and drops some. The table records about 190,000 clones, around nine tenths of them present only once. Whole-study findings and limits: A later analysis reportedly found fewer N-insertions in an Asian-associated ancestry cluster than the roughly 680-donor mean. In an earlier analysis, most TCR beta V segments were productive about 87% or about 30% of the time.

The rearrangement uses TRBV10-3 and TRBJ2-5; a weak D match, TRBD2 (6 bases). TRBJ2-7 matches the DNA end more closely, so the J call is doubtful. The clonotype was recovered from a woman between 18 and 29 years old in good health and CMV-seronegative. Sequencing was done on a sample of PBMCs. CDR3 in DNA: TGTGCCATCAGACACCTCGGGACTGACTACGAGCAGTACTTC. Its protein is CAIRHLGTDYEQYF.